The rows below give T cell receptor beta chains drawn from one sample of a study of T cell responses to AZD1222 COVID-19 vaccine. Profiled with immunoSEQ multiplex PCR; TCRdb holds only in-frame clones, not every one. Of 150,000 to 200,000 clones listed, about 94% are singletons. Sequencing was performed on peripheral blood, taken on day 0 of AZD1222 vaccination. The receptors stem from an adult in good health. CDR3s include the opening cysteine and the closing phenylalanine or tryptophan. The D gene is left open where the match is weak. Clone size is shown for a subset of rows, as once, few, many or a class of expanded clone.

>TRBJ2-7|TRBD2|TRBV15|NA
CATSLTSGRAREQYF
TGTGCCACCAGCTTGACTAGCGGGAGGGCTAGGGAGCAGTACTTC
>TRBJ2-3|TRBD2|TRBV5-1|once
CASRPTSGSPDTQYF
TGCGCCAGCAGACCCACTAGCGGGAGCCCAGATACGCAGTATTTT
>TRBJ1-1|NA|TRBV5-1|once
CASSSNLGREWNTEAFF
TGCGCCAGCAGCTCGAACCTTGGACGGGAGTGGAACACTGAAGCTTTCTTT
>TRBJ2-7|NA|TRBV2|NA
CASSWTYEQYF
TGTGCCAGCAGTTGGACGTACGAGCAGTACTTC
>TRBJ1-5|NA|TRBV9|NA
CASSVDPNMNQPQHF
TGTGCCAGCAGCGTAGACCCGAATATGAATCAGCCCCAGCATTTT
>TRBJ2-2|NA|TRBV2|NA
CASSTARNTGELFF
TGTGCCAGCAGTACCGCTAGGAACACCGGGGAGCTGTTTTTT
>TRBJ2-4|TRBD2|TRBV7-9|NA
CASSLGTSPAAKNIQYF
TGTGCCAGCAGCTTAGGGACTAGCCCCGCCGCCAAAAACATTCAGTACTTC
>TRBJ1-1|TRBD1|TRBV5-1|NA
CASSPGGTEAFF
TGCGCCAGCAGCCCAGGGGGCACTGAAGCTTTCTTT
>TRBJ2-3|TRBD2|TRBV5-1|NA
CASRPLPGLAGGPLGKTDTQYF
TGCGCCAGCAGGCCACTCCCGGGACTAGCGGGAGGGCCCTTGGGCAAGACAGATACGCAGTATTTT
>TRBJ2-1|NA|TRBV21-1|NA
CASSKVEDRAAYNEQFF
TGTGCCAGCAGCAAAGTGGAGGACAGGGCTGCCTACAATGAGCAGTTCTTC
>TRBJ1-2|NA|TRBV4-2|NA
CASSQDAGGDYGYTF
TGTGCCAGCAGCCAAGATGCCGGGGGTGACTATGGCTACACCTTC
>TRBJ1-2|NA|TRBV6-5|NA
CASTPRGGNRGYTF
TGTGCCAGCACCCCCCGAGGGGGGAATAGGGGCTACACCTTC
>TRBJ1-1|NA|TRBV5-6|NA
CASSFGGTEAFF
TGTGCCAGCAGCTTCGGTGGCACTGAAGCTTTCTTT
>TRBJ2-3|NA|TRBV5-6|once
CASSPDLSSDTQYF
TGTGCCAGCAGCCCGGACTTGTCTTCGGATACGCAGTATTTT
>TRBJ2-7|NA|TRBV7-2|few
CASSLVGTYEQYF
TGTGCCAGCAGCTTAGTGGGGACCTACGAGCAGTACTTC
>TRBJ2-7|NA|TRBV28|NA
CASSPVSPGEQYF
TGTGCCAGCAGTCCCGTCAGCCCAGGCGAGCAGTACTTC
>TRBJ1-1|NA|TRBV4-3|NA
CASSQTGYTEAFF
TGCGCCAGCAGCCAGACGGGCTACACTGAAGCTTTCTTT
>TRBJ1-2|NA|TRBV25-1|NA
CASREQGIKNGYTF
TGTGCCAGCAGGGAACAGGGAATTAAGAATGGCTACACCTTC
>TRBJ1-6|NA|TRBV28|NA
CAAKTPSSYNSPLHF
TGTGCCGCCAAAACCCCTAGCTCCTATAATTCACCCCTCCACTTT
>TRBJ1-2|TRBD1|TRBV13|once
CASSPRTGTYGYTF
TGTGCCAGCAGCCCCCGGACAGGGACCTATGGCTACACCTTC
>TRBJ1-2|TRBD1|TRBV6-6|NA
CASSRGTGGREGYTF
TGTGCCAGCTCAAGGGGGACAGGGGGCCGTGAGGGCTACACCTTC
>TRBJ2-3|TRBD2|TRBV4-2|NA
CASSQDDGTSGGRDTQYF
TGTGCCAGCAGCCAAGACGACGGGACTAGCGGGGGGAGAGATACGCAGTATTTT
>TRBJ1-1|NA|TRBV28|NA
CASSLLGRVEAFF
TGTGCCAGCAGTTTATTAGGGAGGGTTGAAGCTTTCTTT
>TRBJ2-7|NA|TRBV7-9|NA
CASSRTGTIYEQYF
TGTGCCAGCAGCCGAACCGGGACCATCTACGAGCAGTACTTC
>TRBJ2-2|TRBD1|TRBV5-1|few
CASSIRDRGETGELFF
TGCGCCAGCAGCATTCGGGACAGGGGCGAAACCGGGGAGCTGTTTTTT
>TRBJ1-3|NA|TRBV29-1|NA
CSVEVGNTIYF
TGCAGCGTTGAAGTTGGAAACACCATATATTTT
>TRBJ1-3|TRBD1|TRBV30|NA
CACQGGGFGNTIYF
TGTGCCTGTCAGGGGGGTGGTTTTGGAAACACCATATATTTT